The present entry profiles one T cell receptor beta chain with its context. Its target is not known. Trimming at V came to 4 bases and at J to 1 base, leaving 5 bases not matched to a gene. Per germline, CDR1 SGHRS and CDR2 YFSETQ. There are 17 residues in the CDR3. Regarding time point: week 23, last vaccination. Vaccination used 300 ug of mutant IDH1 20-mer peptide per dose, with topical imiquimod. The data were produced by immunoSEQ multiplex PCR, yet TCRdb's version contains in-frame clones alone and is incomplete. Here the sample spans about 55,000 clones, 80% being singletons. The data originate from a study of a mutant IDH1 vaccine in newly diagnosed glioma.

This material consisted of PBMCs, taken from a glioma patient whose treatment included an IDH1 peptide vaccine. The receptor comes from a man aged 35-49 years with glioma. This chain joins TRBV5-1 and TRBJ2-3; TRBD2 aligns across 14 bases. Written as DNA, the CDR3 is TGCGCCAGCAGCCAAGGACTAGCGGGGGGTGGCACAGATACGCAGTATTTT. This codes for CASSQGLAGGGTDTQYF.